One sample yielded the 16 T cell receptor beta chains listed below, sequenced in a study of PD-1 blockade in classical Hodgkin lymphoma. Generated by immunoSEQ multiplex PCR, the TCRdb table keeps only in-frame clones and is missing some. The sample includes about 54,000 clones, less than 95% of them seen just once. All patients relapsed after autologous stem cell transplantation, and brentuximab vedotin exposure varied. The sequencing here drew on peripheral blood mononuclear cells (PBMCs), taken before the second cycle of nivolumab. The receptors stem from a human donor with classical Hodgkin lymphoma.

The chain uses TRBV11-2 and TRBJ2-1; 8 bases are shared with TRBD2. The trim removed 5 bases at V and 5 bases at J, leaving 11 bases unmatched. CDR1 and CDR2 (germline): SGHAT, FQNNGV. CDR3 size: 16 residues. The CDR3 region has the DNA TGTGCCAGCAGCCCGACCCCGGGACTAGTTGACAATGAGCAGTTCTTC. This sequence encodes CASSPTPGLVDNEQFF.

The chain couples TRBV28 to TRBJ2-2; D assignment may be TRBD1 or TRBD2 (5 bases each). The CDR3 is 12 amino acids. Germline V gene data show CDR1 as MDHEN and CDR2 as SYDVKM. Trimming cost V 6 bases and J 3 bases, with 5 bases left between them. The CDR3 nucleotides read TGTGCCAGCAGGGGGGACACCGGGGAGCTGTTTTTT. It yields the protein CASRGDTGELFF.

The rearrangement links TRBV6-1 to TRBJ2-7; 8 bases are shared with TRBD2. The germline V gene has CDR1 MNHNS and CDR2 SASEGT. The CDR3 is made up of 19 amino acids. V shed 2 bases, J shed 0 bases, and the junction held 15 bases outside the gene matches. CDR3 in amino acids: CASSEPIPSGAGGSYEQYF. The CDR3 nucleotides are TGTGCCAGCAGTGAACCGATCCCTTCGGGCGCGGGGGGCTCCTACGAGCAGTACTTC.

This rearrangement joins TRBV28 to TRBJ2-7; 9 bases map to TRBD2. The CDR3 runs to 14 residues. V was clipped by 3 bases and J by 5 bases; unmatched bases: 5. The V gene's germline CDR1 is MDHEN and CDR2 SYDVKM. This chain's CDR3 is CASSLEVAGDEQYF. DNA for the CDR3: TGTGCCAGCAGTTTGGAAGTAGCGGGAGACGAGCAGTACTTC. The entire variable domain, with the rest obtained from reference TRBV28 and TRBJ2-7, is as follows: DVKVTQSSRYLVKRTGEKVFLECVQDMDHENMFWYRQDPGLGLRLIYFSYDVKMKEKGDIPEGYSVSREKKERFSLILESASTNQTSMYLCASSLEVAGDEQYFGPGTRLTVT.

The chain uses TRBV18 and TRBJ2-5, with 13 bases fitting TRBD2. Germline values: CDR1 KGHSH, CDR2 LQKENI. The CDR3 consists of 16 residues. The trim removed 4 bases at V and 0 bases at J, leaving 2 bases unmatched. CDR3 coding DNA: TGTGCCAGCTCACGAGGGACTAGCGGGAACCAAGAGACCCAGTACTTC. It translates to CASSRGTSGNQETQYF. The complete variable domain, with remaining parts taken from reference TRBV18 and TRBJ2-5, reads NAGVMQNPRHLVRRRGQEARLRCSPMKGHSHVYWYRQLPEEGLKFMVYLQKENIIDESGMPKERFSAEFPKEGPSILRIQQVVRGDSAAYFCASSRGTSGNQETQYFGPGTRLLVL.

The chain employs TRBV18 and TRBJ2-4, with D perhaps matching TRBD2 (5 bases). V lost 1 base and J lost 0, with 10 bases in between. This CDR3 has 16 amino acids. CDR1 and CDR2 from the germline V gene are KGHSH and LQKENI. The CDR3 DNA reads as TGTGCCAGCTCACCACGGGGAGAGGAAGCCAAAAACATTCAGTACTTC. This translates into CASSPRGEEAKNIQYF.

The gene calls are TRBV9 and TRBJ1-1, with D possibly TRBD1 on 6 matching bases. V lost 4 bases and J 3 bases, leaving 13 bases between the germline ends. Germline V gene lookup returns CDR1 SGDLS and CDR2 YYNGEE. The CDR3 sequence is 14 residues long. DNA for the CDR3: TGTGCCAGCAGCCATGGACACAGGGACACTGAAGCTTTCTTT. Its protein product is CASSHGHRDTEAFF.

As DNA, the CDR3 is TGTGCCACCAGCAGAGATTCGGTGGCGGACGGCTCCTACGAGCAGTACTTC. Its translation: CATSRDSVADGSYEQYF. The V gene is TRBV15, the J gene TRBJ2-7; D ambiguous. The CDR3 is 17 residues long. V lost 0 bases, J lost 0 bases, and 15 bases lay in between. Germline V gives CDR1 LNHNV, CDR2 YYDKDF (reference sequence).

This sequence joins TRBV4-3 and TRBJ2-2; no definite D call. The CDR3 is 17 amino acids. Germline lookup yields CDR1 LGHNA and CDR2 YSLEER. Trimming took off 1 base at V and 5 bases at J, with 17 bases between the two ends. The chain's CDR3 is CASSQGVRELGTGELFF. As DNA, the CDR3 is TGCGCCAGCAGCCAAGGAGTCAGAGAATTGGGAACCGGGGAGCTGTTTTTT.

The V and J genes are TRBV27 and TRBJ2-7; 8 nucleotides line up with TRBD1. Germline V CDR1 and CDR2: MNHEY, SMNVEV (reference sequence). CDR3 length: 15 residues. Trimming at V came to 0 bases and at J to 5 bases, leaving 6 bases not matched to a gene. The CDR3 is CASSLSGTGPHEQYF. The CDR3 DNA reads TGTGCCAGCAGTTTATCGGGGACAGGTCCCCACGAGCAGTACTTC.

The V gene is TRBV2, the J gene TRBJ2-1, with a tentative D call TRBD1 (5 bases). Trimming removed 4 bases from V and 6 bases from J, with 10 bases in between. Germline values: CDR1 SNHLY, CDR2 FYNNEI. The CDR3 consists of 13 residues. The CDR3 reads CASSVFQGNEQFF. DNA for the CDR3: TGTGCCAGCAGTGTATTCCAGGGCAATGAGCAGTTCTTC.

The chain uses TRBV27 and TRBJ1-3; tentative D call: TRBD1 (5 bases). The germline CDR1 and CDR2 sequences are MNHEY and SMNVEV (reference sequence). Between the trimmed V and J ends, which lost 6 bases and 0 bases, there was a span of 9 bases. This CDR3 spans 14 amino acids. This CDR3 is CASSPDSSGNTIYF. As DNA, the CDR3 is TGTGCCAGCAGCCCCGACAGCTCTGGAAACACCATATATTTT.

V gene TRBV6-1 combines with J gene TRBJ1-2; 8 bases line up with TRBD1. Germline CDR1 reads MNHNS; CDR2 reads SASEGT. Trimming took 1 base from V and 3 from J; bases not matched to a gene: 10. The CDR3 extends over 17 amino acids. The CDR3 DNA follows: TGTGCCAGCAGTGAAGGATGGGGGTGGGACAGGTACTATGGCTACACCTTC. Translated: CASSEGWGWDRYYGYTF.

V gene TRBV5-4 combines with J gene TRBJ2-1; D might be TRBD2 (5 bases). From germline, CDR1 is SGHNT and CDR2 YYREEE (reference sequence). The V gene lost 4 bases and the J gene lost 6 bases, with 20 bases spanning the gap. The CDR3 runs 16 residues. CDR3 loop: CASSREGPPSLNEQFF. For the CDR3, the DNA is TGTGCCAGCAGCCGGGAAGGGCCCCCTTCACTCAATGAGCAGTTCTTC.

The chain carries TRBV9 and TRBJ1-2, with D tentatively TRBD1 (5 bases). This CDR3 region has 18 residues. Per germline, CDR1 SGDLS and CDR2 YYNGEE. V was trimmed by 1 base and J by 1 base, leaving 20 bases between them. The CDR3 DNA sequence: TGTGCCAGCAGCGTAAACCCCCATGAGAGGGGTGATAACTATGGCTACACCTTC. Its translation: CASSVNPHERGDNYGYTF.

The chain carries TRBV18 and TRBJ1-2, with D hard to call. The length of the CDR3 is 14 residues. V lost 2 bases and J lost 5, with 12 bases in between. Germline V gene sequence: CDR1 KGHSH, CDR2 LQKENI. As DNA, the CDR3 is TGTGCCAGCTCACCAGTTCTGGCCTCGTATGGCTACACCTTC. Its translation: CASSPVLASYGYTF. Based on the CDR3 plus reference TRBV18 and TRBJ1-2, the full variable domain is NAGVMQNPRHLVRRRGQEARLRCSPMKGHSHVYWYRQLPEEGLKFMVYLQKENIIDESGMPKERFSAEFPKEGPSILRIQQVVRGDSAAYFCASSPVLASYGYTFGSGTRLTVV.